This T cell receptor (beta chain) was obtained from a study of blood T cells in healthy people across ages. Study conclusions and caveats: Roughly linearly, TCR beta diversity per million T cells fell as age increased.

The ends lost 4 bases at V and 5 bases at J; junction bases unmatched: 15. Looked up from germline, CDR1 is SGDLS and CDR2 is YYNGEE. The CDR3 is 19 residues long. Next came a second PCR, run for about 7 to 12 cycles, which used a sample-barcoded 5' primer along with a J-beta primer mix. A template-switch adaptor with 12 random nucleotides tagged each cDNA molecule. TCRdb ran MiXCR on the 5' RACE reads and lists one entry per CDR3 protein. The sample contains 1.4 million or so distinct CDR3 sequences, around 40% of which appear only once. As regards this clonotype: The antigen is not known.

The individuals who served as donors were healthy Caucasians living in Russia, aged about 6 to 100. The clonotype comes from a woman between 18 and 30 years old in good health. The V and J genes are TRBV9 and TRBJ2-2; 12 positions match TRBD2. The sample taken for sequencing was blood. CDR3 DNA: TGTGCCAGCAGCTTCCCTAGCGGGAGGGCCGGTATCGAAACCGGGGAGCTGTTTTTT. Residues: CASSFPSGRAGIETGELFF.